This is a list of T cell receptor beta chains from one sample in a study of CD4 T cells in relation to SARS-CoV-2 and coronaviruses. Using immunoSEQ multiplex PCR, the repertoire was profiled, and TCRdb retains in-frame clones only, with some absent. The table lists approximately 20,000 clones, 60% to 80% of them singletons, with about a fifth in the top ten. These receptors have no known antigen. The sequenced sample was CD4+ T cells from PBMCs, cultured in vitro. The receptors stem from a human donor in good health. Each CDR3 is given with its conserved first and last residue. Each record gives: clone size, D gene, J gene, V gene, CDR3 protein, CDR3 DNA. A D gene is named only where the DNA matches it firmly. Some rows mark clone size as missing; the rest say once, few, many or name a class of expanded clone.

>.|.|TRBJ2-7|TRBV7-2
CASSLGGSRSSYEQYF
TGTGCCAGCAGCCTAGGGGGATCGCGAAGCTCCTACGAGCAGTACTTC
>.|.|TRBJ2-5|TRBV11-2
CASSPPGHSETQYF
TGTGCCAGCAGCCCACCGGGGCACTCGGAGACCCAGTACTTC
>.|TRBD2|TRBJ2-7|TRBV19
CASSYSGQSYEQYF
TGTGCCAGTAGTTATAGCGGGCAATCCTACGAGCAGTACTTC
>.|TRBD1|TRBJ2-6|TRBV6-2/TRBV6-3
CASSWGTGGVGANVLTF
TGTGCCAGCAGTTGGGGGACAGGGGGCGTTGGGGCCAACGTCCTGACTTTC
>.|TRBD2|TRBJ2-5|TRBV7-9
CASLTVAGDQETQYF
TGTGCCAGCTTGACGGTAGCGGGGGACCAAGAGACCCAGTACTTC
>.|TRBD1|TRBJ1-5|TRBV19
CASSGTGNQPQHF
TGTGCCAGTAGTGGGACAGGGAATCAGCCCCAGCATTTT
>.|.|TRBJ2-3|TRBV11-2
CASSLGPNTDTQYF
TGTGCCAGCAGCTTAGGACCTAACACAGATACGCAGTATTTT
>.|.|TRBJ2-7|TRBV10-3
CAISPAGDGSYEQYF
TGTGCCATCAGCCCCGCTGGGGATGGCTCCTACGAGCAGTACTTC
>once|TRBD2|TRBJ2-5|TRBV6-5
CASSTGLAGDETQYF
TGTGCCAGCAGTACCGGACTAGCGGGAGACGAGACCCAGTACTTC
>.|.|TRBJ2-7|TRBV13
CASSLAVGTLYEQYF
TGTGCCAGCAGCTTAGCGGTCGGCACCCTCTACGAGCAGTACTTC
>.|.|TRBJ2-5|TRBV28
CASSHAAGPIETQYF
TGTGCCAGCAGTCACGCGGCGGGTCCGATAGAGACCCAGTACTTC
>few|.|TRBJ1-2|TRBV29-1
CSVAEFFGGGQDYGYTF
TGCAGCGTTGCAGAGTTTTTTGGAGGTGGACAAGACTATGGCTACACCTTC
>.|.|TRBJ2-7|TRBV5-1
CASSLSQIPTYEQYF
TGCGCCAGCAGCTTGTCACAGATACCTACCTACGAGCAGTACTTC
>.|TRBD2|TRBJ2-1|TRBV19
CASRGSGRVLYNEQFF
TGTGCCAGTCGGGGTAGCGGGAGGGTATTATACAATGAGCAGTTCTTC
>.|TRBD2|TRBJ2-1|TRBV7-2
CASSPNLAGHYNEQFF
TGTGCCAGCAGCCCAAACCTAGCGGGGCACTACAATGAGCAGTTCTTC
>.|.|TRBJ2-1|TRBV6-2/TRBV6-3
CASSDPTGTSSYNEQFF
TGTGCCAGCAGTGACCCGACAGGGACTAGCTCCTACAATGAGCAGTTCTTC
>.|.|TRBJ2-5|TRBV4-3
CASSRDIWETQYF
TGCGCCAGCAGCCGGGACATTTGGGAGACCCAGTACTTC
>.|.|TRBJ2-2|TRBV10-1
CASIVDPHQPNTGELFF
TGCGCCAGCATAGTGGACCCCCACCAACCGAACACCGGGGAGCTGTTTTTT
>.|.|TRBJ2-6|TRBV2
CASSGQGSGANVLTF
TGTGCCAGCAGTGGTCAGGGTTCTGGGGCCAACGTCCTGACTTTC
>.|.|TRBJ1-5|TRBV5-5
CASSLAGGGSNQPQHF
TGTGCCAGCAGCTTGGCGGGAGGGGGGAGCAATCAGCCCCAGCATTTT
>few|.|TRBJ2-5|TRBV6-1
CASSEGSGGGRETQYF
TGTGCCAGCAGTGAAGGGAGTGGTGGGGGGCGAGAGACCCAGTACTTC
>few|.|TRBJ1-1|TRBV29-1
CSVELRGSRTEAFF
TGCAGCGTTGAGCTCAGGGGTAGTCGGACTGAAGCTTTCTTT
>.|.|TRBJ2-6|TRBV4-3
CASSRSDRSSGANVLTF
TGCGCCAGCAGCCGGTCTGACAGGAGCTCTGGGGCCAACGTCCTGACTTTC
>.|.|TRBJ2-5|TRBV4-3
CASSQDRGGASAETQYF
TGCGCCAGCAGCCAAGATAGGGGGGGGGCGTCGGCTGAGACCCAGTACTTC
>.|.|TRBJ2-3|TRBV6-2/TRBV6-3
CASSYSRYTQYF
TGTGCCAGCAGTTACTCGAGATATACGCAGTATTTT
>.|.|TRBJ1-5|TRBV10-3
CAISDAGFQPQHF
TGTGCCATCAGTGACGCCGGGTTTCAGCCCCAGCATTTT
>.|.|TRBJ1-2|TRBV2
CASSLYNNYGYTF
TGTGCCAGCAGCCTGTATAATAACTATGGCTACACCTTC
>few|TRBD1|TRBJ1-5|TRBV7-9
CASSPEGQGSQPQHF
TGTGCCAGCAGCCCAGAAGGACAGGGCTCTCAGCCCCAGCATTTT
>.|.|TRBJ2-7|TRBV4-3
CASSQGRDGGIYEQYF
TGCGCCAGCAGCCAAGGCAGGGACGGAGGGATCTACGAGCAGTACTTC
>.|TRBD2|TRBJ2-7|TRBV6-2/TRBV6-3
CASSYHHTGLAGEQYF
TGTGCCAGCAGTTACCACCATACGGGCCTAGCGGGCGAGCAGTACTTC
>.|.|TRBJ2-7|TRBV6-6
CASISQGAYEQYF
TGTGCCAGCATCTCACAGGGTGCCTACGAGCAGTACTTC
>.|TRBD1|TRBJ2-2|TRBV7-2
CASSPIQGFSTGELFF
TGTGCCAGCAGCCCGATACAGGGGTTCTCCACCGGGGAGCTGTTTTTT
>.|.|TRBJ1-4|TRBV19
CASSMGTLATNEKLFF
TGTGCCAGTAGTATGGGGACCCTTGCAACTAATGAAAAACTGTTTTTT
>.|.|TRBJ2-3|TRBV3-1/TRBV3-2
CASSQKKGPGPFTDTQYF
TGTGCCAGCAGCCAAAAAAAGGGGCCGGGACCCTTCACAGATACGCAGTATTTT
>.|.|TRBJ1-1|TRBV5-1
CASSSDPKGAEAFF
TGCGCCAGCAGCTCCGATCCTAAGGGGGCTGAAGCTTTCTTT
>.|.|TRBJ2-2|TRBV7-3
CASSLEVGQAGELFF
TGTGCCAGCAGCTTAGAAGTTGGGCAGGCCGGGGAGCTGTTTTTT
>.|.|TRBJ2-1|TRBV7-2
CASSLGQNYNEQFF
TGTGCCAGCAGCTTAGGGCAGAACTACAATGAGCAGTTCTTC